This T cell receptor beta chain was obtained from a study of blood T cells in healthy people across ages. A J-beta primer mix and a sample-barcoded 5' primer were used in a second PCR of about 7 to 12 cycles. MiXCR was run by TCRdb on the 5' RACE reads, yielding one entry per CDR3 protein. The sample lists 650,000 to 800,000 distinct CDR3 sequences; around 45% were seen once. A single count supports this clonotype. CDR3 length equals 17 residues. The V gene's germline CDR1 is SGDLS and CDR2 YYNGEE. J lost 0 bases, V lost 5 bases, and 11 bases had no gene match. The chain combines TRBV9 with TRBJ2-1, with 7 bases lining up with TRBD1. The TCR comes from a man aged 60 to 75 in good health. Sequenced: blood. The CDR3 DNA reads TGTGCCAGCAGTTCCCTTCCGGGACAGAGCTCCTACAATGAGCAGTTCTTC. This codes for CASSSLPGQSSYNEQFF.